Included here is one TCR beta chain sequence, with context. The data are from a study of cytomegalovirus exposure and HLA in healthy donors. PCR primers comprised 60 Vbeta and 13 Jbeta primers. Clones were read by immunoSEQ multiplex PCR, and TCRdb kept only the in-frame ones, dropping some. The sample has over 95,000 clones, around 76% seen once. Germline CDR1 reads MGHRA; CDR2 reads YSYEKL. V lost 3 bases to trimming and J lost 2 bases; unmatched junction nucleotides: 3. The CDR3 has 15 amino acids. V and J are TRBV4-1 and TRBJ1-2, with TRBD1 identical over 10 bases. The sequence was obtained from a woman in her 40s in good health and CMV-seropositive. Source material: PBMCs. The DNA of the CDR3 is TGCGCCAGCAGCCATCCGACAGGGGGCAACTATGGCTACACCTTC. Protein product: CASSHPTGGNYGYTF.